This entry describes one T cell receptor (beta chain). What it binds is not known. The CDR3 contains 13 residues. Trimming stripped 0 bases from V and 5 bases from J, with 4 bases between. CDR1 is LGHNT and CDR2 is FRNRAP in the germline V gene. The data are from a study of cytomegalovirus exposure and HLA in healthy donors. Overall study findings and caveats: What a later analysis showed was that several of the most significant clusters appeared linked to common viral pathogens. Productive status was seen about 90% or about 30% of the time for most TCR beta V segments in an earlier analysis.

The PCR had 60 Vbeta and 13 Jbeta primers. Profiled with immunoSEQ multiplex PCR; TCRdb holds only in-frame clones, not every one. The sample contains fewer than 200,000 clones, 75% to 90% of which appear only once. This sequence was found in a woman aged 18-35 years in good health and CMV-seronegative. The sample consisted of PBMCs. The chain combines TRBV12-5 with TRBJ2-2, with D unresolved. DNA for the CDR3: TGTGCTAGTGGTTTGGTTCGGACCGGGGAGCTGTTTTTT. It encodes CASGLVRTGELFF.